This T cell receptor beta chain came from a study of T cells in Graves' hyperthyroidism and ophthalmopathy (dated by TCRdb to the late 2010s). Describing the broader study: Peripheral blood was collected at initial diagnosis, before any treatment. To identify TCR V-J signatures that set the groups apart, the researchers used a discovery cohort of 100 patients, made up of 40 to 45 with Graves' ophthalmopathy and about 60 with stable Graves' hyperthyroidism. Prospective prediction of ophthalmopathy was tested in an independent validation cohort consisting of about 19 hyperthyroidism patients and approximately 16 patients who later progressed to ophthalmopathy. The 75 to 100 discovery patients were randomly split 7:3 into training and test sets. In more than five Graves' hyperthyroidism patients, the study also compared T-cell repertoires from thyroid tissue with T-cell repertoires from blood. Once sampling was done, hyperthyroidism patients were given methimazole at a starting dose of 30 mg daily, whereas ophthalmopathy patients were given high-dose intravenous methylprednisolone. The paper describes TCR Vbeta CDR3 sequencing of 120 to 150 peripheral blood samples, made up of 43 ophthalmopathy patients, approximately 76 hyperthyroidism patients and 17 progressor patients. General conclusions and limits of the study: No statistical method was used to set the sample size in advance, and investigators knew the group allocation. A 13 V-J signature model separated ophthalmopathy from stable hyperthyroidism, with around 91% sensitivity and 81.08% specificity in cross-validation and 80%/75% in testing. Most expanded thyroid clonotypes (frequency above 0.001) were also detected in blood, suggesting blood repertoires may reflect thyroid immune responses. In validation, progression to ophthalmopathy was predicted by the model with nearly 71% sensitivity and nearly 75% specificity, a median of approximately 6.5 months before onset.

TCR beta CDR3 regions were amplified from RNA transcripts. The first round of RT-PCR for the TCR CDR3 was performed with the HTBI primer set and the Qiagen OneStep RT-PCR kit. A second multiplex PCR round built the libraries, followed by size selection and purification. Sequencing of the libraries was done on an Illumina HiSeq2000 using paired-end 100 bp reads. The authors processed their data as follows. SOAPnuke was used to process the raw data, throwing out any read that contained adapters or uncalled bases, had a mean Phred below 15, or lacked an exact constant-primer or identifier match. High-quality paired reads were merged using COPE v1.2.5, and each unique nucleotide sequence was defined as a clonotype. MiTCR v1.1 was used to align the clonotypes against IMGT TRBV, TRBD and TRBJ reference segments. The analysis was restricted to V-J combinations with a frequency above 0.0001, which together covered 99.2% of the repertoires. The TCS score was defined as the ratio of F50 (clonal expansion) to E x V (chaos), calculated using BLOSUM62-based TCRdist between CDR3 peptides within each V-J. Welch's t-statistics and random forest reduced 500 to 550 V-J features to around 14, which were used in a naive Bayes classifier (R e1071). TCRdb ran its own pipeline on the public reads, namely fastp trimming at Q25 and MiXCR clone calling, and kept in-frame beta chains. When rows share a CDR3 protein, they turn into one entry using the most common DNA and genes. The V and J calls and clone size come from TCRdb's table, not from the authors' own analysis. The sample data list under 350,000 distinct CDR3 sequences, and around 20% of these were observed just once. The ten biggest clones cover under 55% of the sample.

Stable Graves' hyperthyroidism was defined as no progression to ophthalmopathy during 18 months of follow-up. The hyperthyroidism patients were between 18 and 65 years old and newly diagnosed, with a disease duration of less than 2 months. Exclusion was applied to patients with uncontrolled infections, other autoimmune diseases, pregnancy or lactation. Diagnoses were established on the basis of clinical symptoms, serum thyroxine and TRAb, thyroid ultrasound, and orbital computed tomography. PBMCs were separated from approximately 9.9 ml of fresh peripheral blood using Ficoll-Paque density gradient centrifugation. Total RNA was extracted using Trizol reagent, and RNA quality was assessed on an Agilent 2100 Bioanalyzer. Looking up the germline V gene (reference sequence) yields CDR1 SGHAT and CDR2 FQDESV. The CDR3 runs 14 residues from the cysteine to the phenylalanine. Only the CDR3 region is kept as DNA, spanning 42 bases read in frame from base 1. V is cut by 3 bases and J by 1 base, and the space between the germline ends is 9 bases.

This clonotype was detected many times. No cognate antigen has been identified for it. Within one base of it there is no much larger clone, and no base qualities were kept. The chain is assembled from TRBV11-1 and TRBJ1-1, with an unclear D gene assignment. The clonotype originates from a woman aged 50 to 60 with Graves' hyperthyroidism. The specimen sequenced was blood. The CDR3 reads CASSFLVENTEAFF. In nucleotide form, the sequence is TGTGCCAGCAGCTTCCTAGTAGAGAACACTGAAGCTTTCTTT.